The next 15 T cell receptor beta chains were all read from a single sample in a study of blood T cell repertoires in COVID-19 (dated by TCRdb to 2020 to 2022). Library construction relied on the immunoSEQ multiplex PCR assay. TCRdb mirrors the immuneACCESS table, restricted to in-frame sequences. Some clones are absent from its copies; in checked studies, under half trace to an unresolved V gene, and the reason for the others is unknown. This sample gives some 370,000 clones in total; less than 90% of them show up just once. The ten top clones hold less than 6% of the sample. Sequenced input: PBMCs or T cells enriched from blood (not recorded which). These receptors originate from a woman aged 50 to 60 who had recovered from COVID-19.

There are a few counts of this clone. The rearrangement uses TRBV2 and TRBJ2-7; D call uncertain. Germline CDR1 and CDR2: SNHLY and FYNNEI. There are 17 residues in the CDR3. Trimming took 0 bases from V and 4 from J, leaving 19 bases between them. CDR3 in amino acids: CASSEALWAMTPYEQYF. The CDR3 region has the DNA TGTGCCAGCAGTGAAGCGCTTTGGGCTATGACCCCATACGAGCAGTACTTC.

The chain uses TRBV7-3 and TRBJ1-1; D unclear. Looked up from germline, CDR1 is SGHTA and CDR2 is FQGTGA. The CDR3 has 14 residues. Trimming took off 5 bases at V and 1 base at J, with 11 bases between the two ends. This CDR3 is CASSPAGGNTEAFF. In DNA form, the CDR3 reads TGTGCCAGCAGCCCAGCCGGAGGGAACACTGAAGCTTTCTTT.

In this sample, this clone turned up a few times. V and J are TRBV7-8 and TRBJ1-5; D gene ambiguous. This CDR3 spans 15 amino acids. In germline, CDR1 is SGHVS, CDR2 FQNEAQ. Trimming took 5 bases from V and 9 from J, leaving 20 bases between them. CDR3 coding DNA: TGTGCCAGCAGCGAAGACGTCCGGGGAGGTTTGCCCCAGCATTTT. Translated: CASSEDVRGGLPQHF.

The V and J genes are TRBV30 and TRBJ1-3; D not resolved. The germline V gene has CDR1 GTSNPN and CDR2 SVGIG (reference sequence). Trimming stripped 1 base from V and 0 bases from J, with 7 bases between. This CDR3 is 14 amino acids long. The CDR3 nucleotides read TGTGCCTGGAGTGGAGTATTCTCTGGAAACACCATATATTTT. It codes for CAWSGVFSGNTIYF.

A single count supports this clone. This CDR3 is CASSPGVPGTSSYEQYF. In DNA, the CDR3 is TGTGCCAGCAGCCCGGGGGTACCCGGAACGAGCTCCTACGAGCAGTACTTC. The chain carries TRBV7-7 and TRBJ2-7, with D possibly TRBD2 on 6 matching bases. There are 17 residues in the CDR3. The germline V gene has CDR1 SSHAT and CDR2 FNYEAQ (reference sequence). Trimming stripped 5 bases from V and 0 bases from J, with 20 bases between.

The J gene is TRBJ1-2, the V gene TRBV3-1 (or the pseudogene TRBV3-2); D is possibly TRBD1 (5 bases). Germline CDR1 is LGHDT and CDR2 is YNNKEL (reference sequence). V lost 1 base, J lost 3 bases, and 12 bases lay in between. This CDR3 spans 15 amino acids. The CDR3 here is CASSQGSGDDYGYTF. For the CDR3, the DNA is TGTGCCAGCAGCCAAGGGTCGGGGGACGACTATGGCTACACCTTC.

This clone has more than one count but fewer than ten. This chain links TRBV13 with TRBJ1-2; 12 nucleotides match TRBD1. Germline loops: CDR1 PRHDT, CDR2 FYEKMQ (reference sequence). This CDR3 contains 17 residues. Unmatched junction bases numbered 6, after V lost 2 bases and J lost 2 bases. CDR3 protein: CASSLKGTGGSNYGYTF. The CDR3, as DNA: TGTGCCAGCAGCTTAAAAGGGACAGGGGGCAGCAACTATGGCTACACCTTC.

CDR3 DNA sequence: TGTGCCAGCAGCGCCCCCGGGACTGGGGGGGATACGCAGTATTTT. Amino acids: CASSAPGTGGDTQYF. This rearrangement joins TRBV7-3 to TRBJ2-3; TRBD2 might be the D (6 bases). Germline CDR1 and CDR2: SGHTA and FQGTGA. Trimming cost V 5 bases and J 6 bases, with 18 bases left between them. The CDR3 loop spans 15 amino acids.

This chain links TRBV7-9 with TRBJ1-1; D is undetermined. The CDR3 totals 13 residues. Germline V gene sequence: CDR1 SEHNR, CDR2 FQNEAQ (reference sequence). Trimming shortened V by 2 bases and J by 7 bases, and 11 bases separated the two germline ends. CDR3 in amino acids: CASSLFMYGEAFF. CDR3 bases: TGTGCCAGCAGCTTATTCATGTACGGTGAAGCTTTCTTT.

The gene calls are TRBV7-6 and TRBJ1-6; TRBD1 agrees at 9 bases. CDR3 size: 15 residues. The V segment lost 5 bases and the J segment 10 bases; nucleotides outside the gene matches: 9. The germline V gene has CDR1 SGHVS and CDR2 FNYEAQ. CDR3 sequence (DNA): TGTGCCAGCAGCATAGGGGACAGGGTGAAATCACCCCTCCACTTT. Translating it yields CASSIGDRVKSPLHF.

The CDR3 here is CASSFLAAPYEQYF. For the CDR3, the DNA is TGTGCCAGCAGCTTTTTAGCGGCGCCCTACGAGCAGTACTTC. The chain links TRBV7-9 to TRBJ2-7; tentative D call: TRBD2 (6 bases). V lost 3 bases, J lost 2 bases, and 11 bases lay in between. The CDR3 runs 14 residues. Per the germline V gene, CDR1 is SEHNR and CDR2 is FQNEAQ (reference sequence).

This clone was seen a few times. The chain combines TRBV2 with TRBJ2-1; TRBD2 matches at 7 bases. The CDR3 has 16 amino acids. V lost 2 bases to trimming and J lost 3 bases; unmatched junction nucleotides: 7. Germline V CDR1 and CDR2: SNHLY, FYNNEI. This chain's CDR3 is CASSESPGLNYNEQFF. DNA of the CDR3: TGTGCCAGCAGTGAATCCCCGGGACTAAACTACAATGAGCAGTTCTTC.

CDR3 in DNA: TGTGCCAGCTCACCAGGTAGCGGGCGGGAGACCCAGTACTTC. Translated: CASSPGSGRETQYF. The chain has TRBV18 and TRBJ2-5, with 7 bases identical to TRBD2. Germline values: CDR1 KGHSH, CDR2 LQKENI. The CDR3 contains 14 residues. Trimming at V came to 2 bases and at J to 5 bases, leaving 5 bases not matched to a gene.

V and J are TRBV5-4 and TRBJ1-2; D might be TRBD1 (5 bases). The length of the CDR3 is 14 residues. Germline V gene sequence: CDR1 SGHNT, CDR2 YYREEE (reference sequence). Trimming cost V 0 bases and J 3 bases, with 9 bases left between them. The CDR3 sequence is CASSLGDSYYGYTF. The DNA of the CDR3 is TGTGCCAGCAGCTTGGGTGACAGCTACTATGGCTACACCTTC.

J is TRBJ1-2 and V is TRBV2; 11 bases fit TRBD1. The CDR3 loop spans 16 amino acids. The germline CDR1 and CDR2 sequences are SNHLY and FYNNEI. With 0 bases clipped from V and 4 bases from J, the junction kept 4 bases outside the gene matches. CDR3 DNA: TGTGCCAGCAGTGAAGCATGGGGGACAGGGGGCTATGGCTACACCTTC. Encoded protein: CASSEAWGTGGYGYTF.